The clone carrying this T cell receptor beta chain was counted at least ten times. What it binds is not known. TCRdb ran MiXCR on the PCR reads. This table holds 91,000 or so clones, roughly 13% found once. The data were taken from a study of metastatic and nonmetastatic thyroid tumors. Study-level points and caveats: For both blood and tumor, malignant thyroid tumors reportedly showed significantly higher TCR beta diversity than benign nodules did.

None of the patients had undergone any treatment ahead of thyroid surgery. Sequencing was performed on blood. The TCR was taken from a female donor with papillary thyroid cancer or a benign thyroid nodule (not recorded which). Some clones in this sample may be carry-over from other donors' samples.

CDR3 sequence reads: CASSLASVNTEAFF. The CDR3 nucleotides read TGTGCCAGCAGCTTAGCATCGGTGAACACTGAAGCTTTCTTT. The chain couples TRBV7-9 to TRBJ1-1; D remains unclear. The V and J ends lost 0 bases and 0 bases respectively, with 5 bases between them. Per germline, CDR1 SEHNR and CDR2 FQNEAQ (reference sequence). The CDR3 totals 14 residues.